These T cell receptor beta chains were read from a single sample in a study of identical twins. Using its own MiXCR run on the 5' RACE reads, TCRdb lists one record per CDR3 protein. The sample yields 400,000 to 500,000 distinct CDR3 sequences, less than 20% seen once. The sample was naive T cells sorted from blood. The receptors were sampled from a man in his fifties or sixties in good health. Both conserved end residues are part of each CDR3. The D gene is left open where the match is weak. Size values are once, few and many counts, or a class for expanded clones, and some rows have none.

>many|TRBD1|TRBV24-1|12|TRBJ2-3
CAARPHRDREYF
TGTGCCGCCAGACCCCACCGGGACAGGGAATATTTT
>few|-|TRBV20-1|14|TRBJ2-7
CSAREQSMGREQYF
TGCAGTGCTAGAGAACAGTCCATGGGGCGCGAGCAGTACTTC
>-|-|TRBV9|14|TRBJ2-1
CASSPRTVGDEQFF
TGTGCCAGCAGCCCCCGCACGGTTGGAGATGAGCAGTTCTTC
>many|-|TRBV29-1|14|TRBJ2-1
CSVNPTWVGNEQFF
TGCAGCGTTAACCCGACATGGGTGGGGAATGAGCAGTTCTTC
>few|-|TRBV12-3/TRBV12-4|12|TRBJ2-7
CASSGGAYEQYF
TGTGCCTCCTCCGGGGGAGCCTACGAGCAGTACTTC
>-|-|TRBV5-6|14|TRBJ2-1
CASSRRVVPGEQFF
TGTGCCAGCAGCAGGAGGGTAGTTCCGGGCGAGCAGTTCTTC
>-|TRBD1|TRBV7-9|15|TRBJ1-5
CASSRDRANNQPQHF
TGTGCCAGCAGTCGGGACAGGGCAAACAATCAGCCCCAGCATTTT
>many|-|TRBV6-2/TRBV6-3|14|TRBJ2-1
CASSYLGANNEQFF
TGTGCCAGCAGTTACTTGGGGGCGAACAATGAGCAGTTCTTC
>many|-|TRBV5-7|15|TRBJ2-3
CASSLWDTRTDTQYF
TGTGCCAGCAGCTTGTGGGACACCCGCACAGATACGCAGTATTTT
>few|TRBD2|TRBV20-1|14|TRBJ2-2
CSAPGGGMSGELFF
TGCAGTGCCCCGGGGGGGGGGATGTCGGGGGAGCTGTTTTTT
>-|TRBD1|TRBV4-3|15|TRBJ1-5
CASSQGTGSNQPQHF
TGCGCCAGCAGCCAAGGGACAGGGAGCAATCAGCCCCAGCATTTT
>few|-|TRBV29-1|12|TRBJ1-2
CSVGENNYGYTF
TGCAGCGTTGGGGAAAATAACTATGGCTACACCTTC
>many|TRBD1|TRBV5-1|14|TRBJ2-7
CASSLPTGGGEQYF
TGCGCCAGCAGCTTGCCAACAGGGGGCGGCGAGCAGTACTTC
>few|TRBD2|TRBV29-1|15|TRBJ2-3
CSVIGLAGVVDTQYF
TGCAGCGTGATCGGACTAGCGGGAGTGGTAGATACGCAGTATTTT
>-|TRBD2|TRBV27|17|TRBJ2-1
CASSRVFGGRGPNEQFF
TGTGCCAGCAGTAGGGTATTTGGCGGGAGGGGCCCCAATGAGCAGTTCTTC
>-|-|TRBV27|16|TRBJ2-7
CASSFSFGQGSNEQYF
TGTGCCAGCAGTTTTAGCTTTGGGCAGGGGAGCAACGAGCAGTACTTC
>few|TRBD2|TRBV27|16|TRBJ2-1
CASSLLAGVGHNEQFF
TGTGCCAGCAGTTTACTCGCGGGGGTAGGCCACAATGAGCAGTTCTTC
>many|TRBD2|TRBV4-3|17|TRBJ2-4
CASSQDFTSGKRNIQYF
TGCGCCAGCAGCCAAGACTTTACTAGCGGGAAGAGAAACATTCAGTACTTC
>-|TRBD2|TRBV7-2|15|TRBJ2-3
CASSPDGTSGEMQYF
TGTGCCAGCAGCCCGGATGGGACTAGCGGGGAAATGCAGTATTTT
>few|-|TRBV18|16|TRBJ1-1
CASSPGGGGVHTEAFF
TGTGCCAGCTCACCCGGGGGAGGAGGGGTGCACACTGAAGCTTTCTTT
>many|-|TRBV7-2|16|TRBJ2-5
CASSLLDLRLQETQYF
TGTGCCAGCAGCTTACTGGACCTCAGGCTCCAAGAGACCCAGTACTTC
>few|TRBD1|TRBV7-9|15|TRBJ2-7
CASSQAGQGTYEQYF
TGTGCCAGCAGCCAGGCGGGACAGGGAACCTACGAGCAGTACTTC
>-|TRBD2|TRBV4-2|16|TRBJ2-5
CASSQDGGRAGETQYF
TGTGCCAGCAGCCAAGACGGCGGGAGGGCCGGAGAGACCCAGTACTTC
>many|TRBD1|TRBV29-1|14|TRBJ2-5
CSLRGTALQETQYF
TGCAGCCTGCGAGGGACAGCGCTACAAGAGACCCAGTACTTC
>many|-|TRBV20-1|14|TRBJ1-5
CSARGYRQTQPQHF
TGCAGTGCTAGAGGCTACCGGCAGACTCAGCCCCAGCATTTT
>many|-|TRBV5-1|13|TRBJ2-1
CASSLSSYNEQFF
TGCGCCAGCAGCCTTTCCTCCTACAATGAGCAGTTCTTC
>few|-|TRBV12-3/TRBV12-4|13|TRBJ2-7
CARPWVISYEQYF
TGTGCCAGGCCATGGGTTATCTCCTACGAGCAGTACTTC
>few|TRBD1|TRBV24-1|15|TRBJ2-2
CATSDTGGYTGELFF
TGTGCCACCAGTGATACAGGGGGCTACACCGGGGAGCTGTTTTTT
>many|TRBD1|TRBV5-5|15|TRBJ2-1
CASSRDGTEYNEQFF
TGTGCCAGCAGCCGGGACGGGACAGAGTACAATGAGCAGTTCTTC